The 24 T cell receptor beta chains below were found in one sample sequenced in a study of T-cell reconstitution after alpha-beta-depleted transplantation in children. During its preparation, the TCRbeta library received unique molecular identifiers. In TCRdb, the PCR reads were re-called with MiXCR into one record per CDR3 protein. The repertoire has approximately 650,000 distinct CDR3 sequences, about an eighth of them found once; the top ten carry 0.79%. The specimen was PBMCs, collected before TCRalphabeta/CD19-depleted stem cell transplant. All receptors come from a girl between 2 and 10 years old with congenital amegakaryocytic thrombocytopenia, due to receive a stem cell transplant.

This clonotype was detected only a few times. The chain is built from TRBV5-5 and TRBJ2-5; D is unresolved. Trimming shortened V by 1 base and J by 5 bases, and 9 bases separated the two germline ends. This CDR3 is 13 amino acids long. Germline CDR1 SGHKS, CDR2 YYEKEE (reference sequence). The CDR3 is CASSLHPRETQYF. In DNA form, the CDR3 reads TGTGCCAGCAGCTTGCACCCCAGGGAGACCCAGTACTTC.

The CDR3 sequence: CSAVGLLYNEQFF. For the CDR3, the DNA is TGCAGTGCCGTGGGACTACTATACAATGAGCAGTTCTTC. The chain has TRBV20-1 and TRBJ2-1; TRBD2 matches at 7 bases. V dropped 6 bases and J dropped 4; count of bases not matched to a gene: 6. Germline-derived CDR1 and CDR2 are DFQATT and SNEGSKA (reference sequence). The CDR3 sequence is 13 residues long.

The chain combines TRBV20-1 with TRBJ1-5; D is possibly TRBD1 (5 bases). CDR1 and CDR2 from the germline V gene are DFQATT and SNEGSKA (reference sequence). This CDR3 has 14 residues. Trimming left V 1 base short and J 5 bases short, with 12 bases between. The CDR3 sequence: CSARGTQGHQPQHF. CDR3 DNA: TGCAGTGCTAGAGGGACTCAGGGACATCAGCCCCAGCATTTT.

DNA of the CDR3: TGTGCCAGCAGTTCCAGAAGATGGGATAGCGGAGCAGGCACAGATACGCAGTATTTT. It yields the protein CASSSRRWDSGAGTDTQYF. The rearrangement uses TRBV2 and TRBJ2-3, with D possibly matching TRBD2 (6 bases). Germline V gives CDR1 SNHLY, CDR2 FYNNEI. The CDR3 sequence is 19 residues long. V lost 5 bases and J 1 base, leaving 25 bases between the germline ends.

This clonotype occurred a few times. This chain uses TRBV6-1 with TRBJ2-7; 8 bases map to TRBD2. The J segment lost 6 bases and the V segment lost 6 bases, leaving 13 bases of the junction unmatched. The CDR3 totals 15 residues. In germline, CDR1 is MNHNS, CDR2 SASEGT. CDR3 loop: CASSDIAGKRAEQYF. The CDR3 DNA is TGTGCCAGCAGCGATATAGCGGGGAAGCGGGCCGAGCAGTACTTC.

In its sample, this clonotype was seen many times. The CDR3 DNA is TGTGCCAGCAGTTACTCGAGTCACCAAGATACGCAGTATTTT. It specifies CASSYSSHQDTQYF. V gene TRBV6-5 combines with J gene TRBJ2-3; no definite D call. The germline V gene encodes CDR1 MNHEY and CDR2 SVGAGI. The CDR3 length is 14 residues. The V and J ends lost 0 bases and 5 bases respectively, with 9 bases between them.

Ten or more counts support this clonotype. The chain is built from TRBV7-9 and TRBJ1-1; weak D call: TRBD1 (5 bases). Between the trimmed V and J ends, which lost 4 bases and 5 bases, there was a span of 20 bases. This CDR3 contains 16 residues. Germline CDR1 is SEHNR and CDR2 is FQNEAQ (reference sequence). CDR3: CASSSHGGVISTEAFF. CDR3 DNA sequence: TGTGCCAGCAGCTCACACGGGGGGGTAATTTCGACTGAAGCTTTCTTT. The complete variable domain, with remaining parts taken from reference TRBV7-9 and TRBJ1-1, reads DTGVSQNPRHKITKRGQNVTFRCDPISEHNRLYWYRQTLGQGPEFLTYFQNEAQLEKSRLLSDRFSAERPKGSFSTLEIQRTEQGDSAMYLCASSSHGGVISTEAFFGQGTRLTVV.

In regard to this clonotype: This may be a read error: a much more frequent sequence differs by one nucleotide. The V call is TRBV29-1, the J call TRBJ2-1, with unresolved D. Trimming stripped 4 bases from V and 6 bases from J, with 7 bases between. CDR3 size: 11 residues. Germline CDR1 and CDR2: SQVTM and ANQGSEA. CDR3 loop: CSVVGRNEQFF. CDR3 bases: TGCAGCGTTGTCGGACGCAATGAGCAGTTCTTC.

This clonotype was counted ten times or more. This chain connects TRBV20-1 to TRBJ2-5; TRBD2 matches at 11 bases. V lost 6 bases and J lost 9; bases outside the gene matches: 9. Germline CDR1 is DFQATT and CDR2 is SNEGSKA (reference sequence). The CDR3 covers 13 residues. The CDR3 coding sequence is TGCAGTGCCGACCATACTAGCGGGAGCGCCCAGTACTTC. It codes for CSADHTSGSAQYF.

This clonotype has only a few counts. The chain employs TRBV20-1 and TRBJ1-6, with 7 bases that match TRBD1. V lost 5 bases to trimming and J lost 6 bases; unmatched junction nucleotides: 1. The CDR3 contains 12 residues. The V gene's germline CDR1 is DFQATT and CDR2 SNEGSKA (reference sequence). CDR3 in amino acids: CSAGDSNSPLHF. CDR3 DNA sequence: TGCAGTGCTGGGGACAGTAATTCACCCCTCCACTTT.

This clonotype showed up many times. The J gene is TRBJ2-5, the V gene TRBV7-8, with a tentative D call TRBD2 (6 bases). Looked up from germline, CDR1 is SGHVS and CDR2 is FQNEAQ. The V and J ends lost 4 bases and 4 bases respectively, with 16 bases between them. The length of the CDR3 is 15 residues. The CDR3 sequence is CASSSPGGIGETQYF. In nucleotides, the CDR3 is TGTGCCAGCAGCTCCCCCGGGGGAATAGGAGAGACCCAGTACTTC.

This clonotype has ten or more counts. The chain combines TRBV20-1 with TRBJ2-3; D uncertain. The CDR3 is 12 amino acids. Germline loops: CDR1 DFQATT, CDR2 SNEGSKA (reference sequence). Trimming took 6 bases from V and 4 from J, leaving 11 bases between them. The DNA of the CDR3 is TGCAGTGCCACATGGTCCCCAGATACGCAGTATTTT. This gives the protein CSATWSPDTQYF.

CDR3 sequence reads: CASTEGAGTAPLHF. The CDR3 nucleotides read TGTGCCAGCACGGAGGGGGCCGGGACAGCCCCCCTCCACTTT. V usage is TRBV27 and J usage is TRBJ1-6; TRBD1 aligns across 7 bases. This CDR3 has 14 residues. V gave up 7 bases and J gave up 13 bases; unmatched junction bases: 13. Germline assignment: CDR1 MNHEY and CDR2 SMNVEV (reference sequence).

The sample holds many counts of this clonotype. This chain links TRBV11-2 with TRBJ2-4; 15 positions agree with TRBD2. After removal of 4 bases from V and 9 bases from J, the junction contained 16 bases not matched to a gene. This CDR3 contains 19 residues. In germline, CDR1 is SGHAT, CDR2 FQNNGV. CDR3 residues: CASSSPKLGLAGGEGIQYF. In nucleotides, the CDR3 is TGTGCCAGCAGCTCACCGAAGTTGGGACTAGCGGGAGGAGAGGGCATTCAGTACTTC.

The CDR3 nucleotides read TGCAGCGTTGAACAGGGGAGGCCCTACGAGCAGTACTTC. The encoded protein is CSVEQGRPYEQYF. The chain uses TRBV29-1 and TRBJ2-7, with D perhaps matching TRBD1 or TRBD2 (6 bases each). The germline CDR1 and CDR2 sequences are SQVTM and ANQGSEA. This CDR3 has 13 amino acids. V lost 2 bases and J 2 bases, leaving 10 bases between the germline ends.

This chain joins TRBV27 and TRBJ2-1; 8 bases line up with TRBD1. The CDR3 is made up of 15 amino acids. The V segment lost 11 bases and the J segment 1 base; nucleotides outside the gene matches: 10. Per germline, CDR1 MNHEY and CDR2 SMNVEV (reference sequence). This CDR3 is CACGQGGRSYNEQFF. CDR3 DNA: TGTGCCTGCGGACAGGGAGGTCGTTCCTACAATGAGCAGTTCTTC.

The chain recombines TRBV6-4 with TRBJ2-4; D is undetermined. The CDR3 is made up of 17 amino acids. CDR1 MRHNA and CDR2 SNTAGT come from the germline V gene. Deletions cut 0 bases from V and 4 bases from J, with 16 bases between. This CDR3 is CASSDSTEQTCKNIQYF. CDR3 bases: TGTGCCAGCAGTGACTCGACGGAACAGACATGTAAAAACATTCAGTACTTC.

The rearrangement uses TRBV20-1 and TRBJ2-1; the D call may be TRBD1 or TRBD2 (5 bases each). This CDR3 is built from 15 residues. V gave up 4 bases and J gave up 0 bases, with 13 bases separating them. CDR1 is DFQATT and CDR2 is SNEGSKA in the germline V gene (reference sequence). CDR3 loop: CSATPGTSSYNEQFF. Here the CDR3 DNA reads TGCAGTGCTACTCCCGGGACCTCCTCCTACAATGAGCAGTTCTTC.

This clonotype was observed a handful of times. The chain employs TRBV12-3 or TRBV12-4 and TRBJ1-2; TRBD1 matches 9 bases. V shed 6 bases, J shed 3 bases, and the junction held 5 bases outside the gene matches. The CDR3 extends over 14 amino acids. The CDR3 DNA is TGTGCCAGCAGCCCGGGACAGGGATACTATGGCTACACCTTC. It codes for CASSPGQGYYGYTF.

The V and J genes are TRBV20-1 and TRBJ2-1, with 12 nucleotides matching TRBD2. Germline V gives CDR1 DFQATT, CDR2 SNEGSKA (reference sequence). The CDR3 covers 19 residues. Germline trimming cut 5 bases from V and 4 bases from J; bases unmatched to any gene: 18. This CDR3 reads CSAQSPSGRAPTPYNEQFF. The CDR3 coding sequence is TGCAGTGCTCAGTCTCCTAGCGGGAGGGCACCCACCCCTTACAATGAGCAGTTCTTC.

This clonotype was observed many times. The chain uses TRBV29-1 and TRBJ2-7, with D perhaps TRBD1 (6 bases). In germline, CDR1 is SQVTM, CDR2 ANQGSEA. The CDR3 contains 14 residues. Trimming stripped 4 bases from V and 3 bases from J, with 16 bases between. CDR3: CSVGGGLDGYEQYF. The CDR3 bases are TGCAGCGTTGGAGGGGGTTTAGACGGCTACGAGCAGTACTTC.

J is TRBJ2-1 and V is TRBV11-3; 13 nucleotides line up with TRBD2. There are 16 residues in the CDR3. CDR1 is SGHNT, CDR2 YENEEA, per germline. V was pared by 4 bases and J by 7 bases, with 7 bases of the junction left unmatched. The CDR3 protein is CASSSGLAGTQNEQFF. The DNA for the CDR3 is TGTGCCAGCAGCTCGGGACTAGCGGGAACTCAGAATGAGCAGTTCTTC.

This clonotype was found many times. The chain combines TRBV5-1 with TRBJ2-3, with D unresolved. Trimming removed 0 bases at V and 3 bases at J, with 8 bases between. The length of the CDR3 is 14 residues. Germline V gene sequence: CDR1 SGHRS, CDR2 YFSETQ. The CDR3: CASSLDFRTDTQYF. The CDR3 DNA is TGCGCCAGCAGCTTGGACTTTCGAACAGATACGCAGTATTTT.

This clonotype was recorded many times. The chain uses TRBV5-4 and TRBJ2-1; D unresolved. Germline CDR1 reads SGHNT; CDR2 reads YYREEE (reference sequence). CDR3 size: 17 residues. The V and J ends lost 0 bases and 0 bases respectively, with 13 bases between them. The CDR3 loop reads CASSLDYSPSSYNEQFF. As DNA, the CDR3 is TGTGCCAGCAGCTTGGACTACTCCCCCAGCTCCTACAATGAGCAGTTCTTC.